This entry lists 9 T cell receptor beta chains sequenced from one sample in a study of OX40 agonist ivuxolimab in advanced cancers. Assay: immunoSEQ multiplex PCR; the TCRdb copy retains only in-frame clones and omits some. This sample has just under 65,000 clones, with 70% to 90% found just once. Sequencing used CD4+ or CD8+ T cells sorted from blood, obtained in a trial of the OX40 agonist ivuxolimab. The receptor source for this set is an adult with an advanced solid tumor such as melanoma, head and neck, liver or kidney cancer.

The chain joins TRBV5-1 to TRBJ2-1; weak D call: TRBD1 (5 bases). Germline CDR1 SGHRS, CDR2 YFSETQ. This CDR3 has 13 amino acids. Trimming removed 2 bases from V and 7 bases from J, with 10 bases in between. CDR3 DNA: TGCGCCAGCAGCTTTAGACAGCAGAATGAGCAGTTCTTC. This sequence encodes CASSFRQQNEQFF.

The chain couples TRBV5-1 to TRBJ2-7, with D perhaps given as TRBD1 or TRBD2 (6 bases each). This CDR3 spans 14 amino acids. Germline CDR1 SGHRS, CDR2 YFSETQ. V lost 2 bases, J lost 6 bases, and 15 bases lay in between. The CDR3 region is CASSFFSGAGEQYF. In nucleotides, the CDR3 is TGCGCCAGCAGCTTCTTTTCGGGGGCAGGCGAGCAGTACTTC.

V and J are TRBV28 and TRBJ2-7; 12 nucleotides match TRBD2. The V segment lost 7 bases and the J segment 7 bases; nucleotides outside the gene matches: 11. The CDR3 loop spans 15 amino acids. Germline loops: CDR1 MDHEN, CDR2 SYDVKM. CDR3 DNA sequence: TGTGCCAGCACCACGACTAGCGGGGGAGTCTGGGAGCAGTACTTC. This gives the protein CASTTTSGGVWEQYF.

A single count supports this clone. The CDR3: CASSTGLDSGNTIYF. CDR3 nucleotide sequence: TGTGCCAGCTCTACCGGGCTGGACTCTGGAAACACCATATATTTT. The J gene is TRBJ1-3, the V gene TRBV18; the D is unclear. V was pared by 6 bases and J by 0 bases, with 12 bases between. CDR1 and CDR2 from the germline V gene are KGHSH and LQKENI. This CDR3 has 15 residues.

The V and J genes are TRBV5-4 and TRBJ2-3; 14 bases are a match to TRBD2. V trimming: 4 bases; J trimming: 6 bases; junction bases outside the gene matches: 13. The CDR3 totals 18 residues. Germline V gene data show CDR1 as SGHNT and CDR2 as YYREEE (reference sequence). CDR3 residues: CASSRGTSGSSGADTQYF. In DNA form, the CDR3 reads TGTGCCAGCAGCCGGGGGACTAGCGGGAGTTCGGGCGCGGATACGCAGTATTTT.

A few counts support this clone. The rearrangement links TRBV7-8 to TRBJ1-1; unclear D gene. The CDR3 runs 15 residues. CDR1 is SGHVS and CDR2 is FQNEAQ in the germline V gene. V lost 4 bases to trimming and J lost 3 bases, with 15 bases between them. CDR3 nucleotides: TGTGCCAGCAGCTGGTACGAGGGCTTGGACACTGAAGCTTTCTTT. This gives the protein CASSWYEGLDTEAFF.

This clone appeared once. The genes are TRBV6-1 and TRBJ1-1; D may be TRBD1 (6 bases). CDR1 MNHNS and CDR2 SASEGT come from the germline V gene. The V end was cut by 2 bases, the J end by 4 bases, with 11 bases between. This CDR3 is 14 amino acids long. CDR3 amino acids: CASSERGGGTEAFF. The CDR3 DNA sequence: TGTGCCAGCAGTGAACGGGGGGGCGGCACTGAAGCTTTCTTT.

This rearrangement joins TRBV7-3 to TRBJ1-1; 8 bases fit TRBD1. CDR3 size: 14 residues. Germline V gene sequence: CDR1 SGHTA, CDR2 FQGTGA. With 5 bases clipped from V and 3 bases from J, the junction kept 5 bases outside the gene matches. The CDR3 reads CASSPTGVDTEAFF. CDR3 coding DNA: TGTGCCAGCAGCCCGACAGGGGTAGACACTGAAGCTTTCTTT.

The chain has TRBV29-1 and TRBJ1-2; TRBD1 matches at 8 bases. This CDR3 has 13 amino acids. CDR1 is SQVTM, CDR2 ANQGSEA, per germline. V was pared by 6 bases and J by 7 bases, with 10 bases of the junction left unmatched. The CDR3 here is CSVLTGAGGGYTF. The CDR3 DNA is TGCAGCGTCCTGACAGGGGCGGGGGGTGGCTACACCTTC. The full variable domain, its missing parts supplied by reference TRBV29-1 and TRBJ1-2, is SAVISQKPSRDICQRGTSLTIQCQVDSQVTMMFWYRQQPGQSLTLIATANQGSEATYESGFVIDKFPISRPNLTFSTLTVSNMSPEDSSIYLCSVLTGAGGGYTFGSGTRLTVV.